This is a list of T cell receptor beta chains from one sample in a study of blood T cell repertoires in COVID-19. The data were produced by immunoSEQ multiplex PCR, yet TCRdb's version contains in-frame clones alone and is incomplete. The sample has under 200,000 clones, approximately 90% seen once. The sequencing sample was made of peripheral blood. Receptors were obtained from a woman over 75 in a cohort sampled during active or convalescent COVID-19. Each CDR3 is given with its conserved first and last residue. D genes are given only for firm matches. The size entry is marked missing in some rows and otherwise reads once, few, many or a size class.

D | J | size | V | length | DNA | CDR3
TRBD1 | TRBJ1-2 | NA | TRBV6-5 | 14 | TGTGCCAGCAGCCGCGACAGGGATCGCTATGGCTACACCTTC | CASSRDRDRYGYTF
NA | TRBJ1-6 | NA | TRBV6-2/TRBV6-3 | 17 | TGTGCCAGCAGTACAAGACAGGCCTTGACAATTAATTCACCCCTCCACTTT | CASSTRQALTINSPLHF
TRBD2 | TRBJ2-1 | NA | TRBV7-9 | 16 | TGTGCCAGCAGCCACCGCCTAGCGGGAGGGGGGAATGAGCAGTTCTTC | CASSHRLAGGGNEQFF
TRBD2 | TRBJ2-4 | NA | TRBV6-2/TRBV6-3 | 16 | TGTGCCAGCAGTTCCCTAGCGGGGGCCCCGGCGAACATTCAGTACTTC | CASSSLAGAPANIQYF
NA | TRBJ2-6 | once | TRBV6-2/TRBV6-3 | 15 | TGTGCCAGCAGCCGGACAGCCTCTGGGGCCAACGTCCTGACTTTC | CASSRTASGANVLTF
NA | TRBJ1-1 | NA | TRBV30 | 13 | TGTGCCTGGAGTGTCCAGGGGTACACTGAAGCTTTCTTT | CAWSVQGYTEAFF
NA | TRBJ1-2 | NA | TRBV5-1 | 14 | TGCGCCAGCAGCTTGGGACAGAACGTCGATGGCTACACCTTC | CASSLGQNVDGYTF
TRBD1 | TRBJ1-1 | NA | TRBV19 | 15 | TGTGCCAGTAGCCCGTATACAGGGGTCGGGGCTGAAGCTTTCTTT | CASSPYTGVGAEAFF
NA | TRBJ2-1 | once | TRBV5-4 | 15 | TGTGCCAGCAGCTCAAGACAGGGGAGGGACAATGAGCAGTTCTTC | CASSSRQGRDNEQFF
NA | TRBJ1-5 | NA | TRBV9 | 15 | TGTGCCAGCAGCCCTTCTCGGTTAGACAATCAGCCCCAGCATTTT | CASSPSRLDNQPQHF
NA | TRBJ2-1 | NA | TRBV6-5 | 13 | TGTGCCAGCAGTAAAACCGGGACTTGGGAGCAGTTCTTC | CASSKTGTWEQFF
TRBD1 | TRBJ2-1 | NA | TRBV19 | 12 | TGTGCCAGTAGTATCCCCAGGGGGGAGCAGTTCTTC | CASSIPRGEQFF
TRBD2 | TRBJ2-4 | NA | TRBV4-1 | 20 | TGCGCCAGCAGCCGAGCGTTTGGCAAGCGGGAGGCCACGGTATTAAACATTCAGTACTTC | CASSRAFGKREATVLNIQYF
TRBD1 | TRBJ1-2 | once | TRBV6-5 | 14 | TGTGCCAGCAGTTACAGGGGGCTTCACTATGGCTACACCTTC | CASSYRGLHYGYTF
TRBD1 | TRBJ2-7 | NA | TRBV28 | 13 | TGTGCCAGCAGTAGTGGACAGGGATACGAGCAGTACTTC | CASSSGQGYEQYF
TRBD2 | TRBJ2-3 | NA | TRBV2 | 17 | TGTGCCAGCAAGGGGGAGACTAGCGGGGGACCCACAGATACGCAGTATTTT | CASKGETSGGPTDTQYF
TRBD1 | TRBJ2-2 | NA | TRBV25-1 | 15 | TGTGCCAGCAGTCTTACAGGGGCGAACACCGGGGAGCTGTTTTTT | CASSLTGANTGELFF
TRBD1 | TRBJ1-5 | NA | TRBV6-5 | 13 | TGTGCCAGCAGTCGGGACAGCCATCAGCCCCAGCATTTT | CASSRDSHQPQHF
TRBD1 | TRBJ1-1 | NA | TRBV30 | 14 | TGTGCCTGGGTTAGGGACAGGGCGGGAGCTGAAGCTTTCTTT | CAWVRDRAGAEAFF
TRBD1 | TRBJ2-6 | NA | TRBV11-3 | 18 | TGTGCCAGCAGCCCTCGGGACAGGGGTTTAGCAGGGGCCAACGTCCTGACTTTC | CASSPRDRGLAGANVLTF
NA | TRBJ2-7 | NA | TRBV20-1 | 11 | TGCAGTGCTAGTCCTCGTGAGGGTATCTACTTC | CSASPREGIYF
TRBD1 | TRBJ2-2 | NA | TRBV5-5 | 15 | TGTGCCAGCAGCCAGGGACAGATCCTCACCGGGGAGCTGTTTTTT | CASSQGQILTGELFF
NA | TRBJ2-7 | NA | TRBV5-1 | 14 | TGCGCCAGCGGACGAGGGGGAAGCTCCTACGAGCAGTACTTC | CASGRGGSSYEQYF
TRBD2 | TRBJ2-6 | NA | TRBV7-8 | 14 | TGTGCCGCCCGCCGGGGGGCTGGGGCCAACGTCCTGACTTTC | CAARRGAGANVLTF
NA | TRBJ2-6 | NA | TRBV20-1 | 14 | TGCAGTGCTAGTCGCGGCTCTGGGGCCAACGTCCTGACTTTC | CSASRGSGANVLTF
NA | TRBJ2-2 | NA | TRBV21-1 | 18 | TGTGCCAGCAGCAAAGCGGGACTAGCGGGGTTGTGCACCGGGGAGCTGTTTTTT | CASSKAGLAGLCTGELFF
NA | TRBJ2-1 | NA | TRBV9 | 16 | TGTGCCAGCAGCGTAGAAAGGAGCGGAGGCTACAATGAGCAGTTCTTC | CASSVERSGGYNEQFF
NA | TRBJ1-2 | once | TRBV6-2/TRBV6-3 | 12 | TGTGCCAGCAGTTACACACCTCCCGGCTACACCTTC | CASSYTPPGYTF
NA | TRBJ1-4 | once | TRBV5-5 | 17 | TGTGCCAGCAGCTTGGCCATGGGGGCAGGTTGGAATGAAAAACTGTTTTTT | CASSLAMGAGWNEKLFF
NA | TRBJ1-1 | NA | TRBV5-1 | 14 | TGCGCCAGCAGCCCCTCTGGTGACACTCGCGCCGCTTTCTTT | CASSPSGDTRAAFF
TRBD1 | TRBJ1-2 | NA | TRBV12-5 | 13 | TGTGCTAGTGGTTACAGGGGGGGGTATGGCTACACCTTC | CASGYRGGYGYTF
TRBD1 | TRBJ1-5 | NA | TRBV6-5 | 14 | TGTGCCAGCAGTTCCACAGGGGATATCAAATCCCAGCATTTT | CASSSTGDIKSQHF
TRBD1 | TRBJ1-4 | once | TRBV5-1 | 16 | TGCGCCAGCAGCAGAACAGGGGGCTCTACTAATGAAAAACTGTTTTTT | CASSRTGGSTNEKLFF
NA | TRBJ1-2 | NA | TRBV19 | 15 | TGTGCCAGTGAATTGGGAGACGGAGCCCCATATGGCTACACCTTC | CASELGDGAPYGYTF
NA | TRBJ1-5 | NA | TRBV3-1/TRBV3-2 | 17 | TGTGCCAGCAGCCAAGATTTGAGGCAGATTAGCAATCAGCCCCAGCATTTT | CASSQDLRQISNQPQHF
TRBD1 | TRBJ1-1 | NA | TRBV9 | 15 | TGTGCCAGCAGCACCCGACAGGGGATGAACACTGAAGCTTTCTTT | CASSTRQGMNTEAFF
NA | TRBJ1-2 | NA | TRBV28 | 15 | TGTGCCAGCAGCCTAGGGCAGGGTAGACTCTATGGCTACACCTTC | CASSLGQGRLYGYTF
NA | TRBJ1-1 | NA | TRBV5-1 | 16 | TGCGCCAGCAGCTCCGACACAGGTCAGCTGAACACTGAAGCTTTCTTT | CASSSDTGQLNTEAFF
NA | TRBJ2-1 | NA | TRBV11-2 | 17 | TGTGCCAGCAGTCCAACCCAAGGGGCAGGTGCCTACAATGAGCAGTTCTTC | CASSPTQGAGAYNEQFF
NA | TRBJ1-5 | NA | TRBV28 | 14 | TGTGCCACCAAGTTTGGGTCAGCGAATCAGCCCCAGCATTTT | CATKFGSANQPQHF
NA | TRBJ1-2 | NA | TRBV10-3 | 15 | TGTGCCATCAGTGAAAGTGGCGGGCCGGGCTATGGCTACACCTTC | CAISESGGPGYGYTF
NA | TRBJ1-2 | NA | TRBV6-5 | 12 | TGTGCCAGCAGGCAGGGTAACTATGGCTACACCTTC | CASRQGNYGYTF
NA | TRBJ2-3 | NA | TRBV5-4 | 16 | TGTGCCAGCAGCTTGGCAGGGCGGATATACACAGATACGCAGTATTTT | CASSLAGRIYTDTQYF
TRBD1 | TRBJ1-1 | NA | TRBV30 | 13 | TGTGCCTGGTCCGACAGGGGGGGCACTGAAGCTTTCTTT | CAWSDRGGTEAFF
NA | TRBJ1-1 | NA | TRBV6-5 | 13 | TGTGCCAGCAGTTACTACTCCGGCACTGAAGCTTTCTTT | CASSYYSGTEAFF
TRBD2 | TRBJ2-5 | NA | TRBV2 | 17 | TGTGCCAGCTTACGAGGGGCTAGCGGGGGGCGTCAAGAGACCCAGTACTTC | CASLRGASGGRQETQYF
TRBD1 | TRBJ1-1 | NA | TRBV15 | 16 | TGTGCCACCAGCAGAGAGAAGACAGGGGTCGAAACTGAAGCTTTCTTT | CATSREKTGVETEAFF
NA | TRBJ1-4 | NA | TRBV5-4 | 15 | TGTGCCAGCAGCTTGGAAAGGGGGACTAATGAAAAACTGTTTTTT | CASSLERGTNEKLFF
TRBD1 | TRBJ2-1 | NA | TRBV28 | 15 | TGTGCCAGCAGTCGGGACAGTAACTCCTACAATGAGCAGTTCTTC | CASSRDSNSYNEQFF
TRBD1 | TRBJ1-6 | NA | TRBV5-1 | 15 | TGCGCCAGCAGCTCGACAGGGAGTAGGTATTCACCCCTCCACTTT | CASSSTGSRYSPLHF
NA | TRBJ1-1 | NA | TRBV3-1/TRBV3-2 | 13 | TGTGCCAGCAGCCCCTCAGTAAACACTGAAGCTTTCTTT | CASSPSVNTEAFF
NA | TRBJ1-2 | NA | TRBV19 | 14 | TGTGCCAGTAGTATAGATCGGGTAAACTATGGCTACACCTTC | CASSIDRVNYGYTF
TRBD1 | TRBJ2-7 | NA | TRBV11-3 | 17 | TGTGCCAGCAGCTTAGAAGTCGGGACAGGGTCTAGCTACGAGCAGTACTTC | CASSLEVGTGSSYEQYF
TRBD1 | TRBJ1-5 | NA | TRBV6-2/TRBV6-3 | 18 | TGTGCCAGCAGTTCCCCCCCGGGGGGGACAGGGTACAATCAGCCCCAGCATTTT | CASSSPPGGTGYNQPQHF
NA | TRBJ1-4 | NA | TRBV10-3 | 17 | TGTGCCATCAGTGAGTCCCGGGGGGGACGGATTAATGAAAAACTGTTTTTT | CAISESRGGRINEKLFF
NA | TRBJ2-2 | NA | TRBV11-2 | 14 | TGTGCCAGCAGCTTAACAGGGTATCCCGGGGAGCTGTTTTTT | CASSLTGYPGELFF
NA | TRBJ2-7 | NA | TRBV7-9 | 13 | TGTGCCAGCAGCTTGGCTAGCCCCTACGAGCAGTACTTC | CASSLASPYEQYF
TRBD2 | TRBJ2-1 | few | TRBV9 | 15 | TGTGCCAGCAGCGTTTGGGGACTAACCTACAATGAGCAGTTCTTC | CASSVWGLTYNEQFF
NA | TRBJ2-2 | NA | TRBV24-1 | 16 | TGTGCCACCAGTTATTCGTGGTCAGGGAAGGCCGGGGAGCTGTTTTTT | CATSYSWSGKAGELFF